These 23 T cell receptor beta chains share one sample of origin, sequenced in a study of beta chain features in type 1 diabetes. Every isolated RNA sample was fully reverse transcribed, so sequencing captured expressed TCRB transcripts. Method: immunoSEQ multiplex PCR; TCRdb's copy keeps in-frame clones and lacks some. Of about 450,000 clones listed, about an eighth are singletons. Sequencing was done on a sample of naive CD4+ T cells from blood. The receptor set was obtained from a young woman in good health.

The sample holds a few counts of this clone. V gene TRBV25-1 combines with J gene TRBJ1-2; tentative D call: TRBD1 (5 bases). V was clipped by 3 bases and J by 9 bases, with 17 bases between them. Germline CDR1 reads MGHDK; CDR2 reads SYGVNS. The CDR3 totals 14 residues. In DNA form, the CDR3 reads TGTGCCAGCAGTGAGACGAGCAGGGAAAGGAGCTACACCTTC. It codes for CASSETSRERSYTF.

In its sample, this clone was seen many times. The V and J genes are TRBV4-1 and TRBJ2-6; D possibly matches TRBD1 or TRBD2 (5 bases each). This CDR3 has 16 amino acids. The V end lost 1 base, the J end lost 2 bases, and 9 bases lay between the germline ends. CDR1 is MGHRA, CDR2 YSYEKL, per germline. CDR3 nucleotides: TGCGCCAGCAGCCAAGTCAGGGACGCTGGGGCCAACGTCCTGACTTTC. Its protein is CASSQVRDAGANVLTF.

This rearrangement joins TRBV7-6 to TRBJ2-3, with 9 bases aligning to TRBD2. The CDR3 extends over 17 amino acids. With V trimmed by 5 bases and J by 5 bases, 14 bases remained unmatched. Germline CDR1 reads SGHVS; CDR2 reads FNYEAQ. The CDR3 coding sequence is TGTGCCAGCAGCGTCGGACTAGCGCCAATGGTACAAGATACGCAGTATTTT. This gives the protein CASSVGLAPMVQDTQYF. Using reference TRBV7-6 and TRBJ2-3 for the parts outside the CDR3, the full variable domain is GAGVSQSPRYKVTKRGQDVALRCDPISGHVSLYWYRQALGQGPEFLTYFNYEAQQDKSGLPNDRFSAERPEGSISTLTIQRTEQRDSAMYRCASSVGLAPMVQDTQYFGPGTRLTVL.

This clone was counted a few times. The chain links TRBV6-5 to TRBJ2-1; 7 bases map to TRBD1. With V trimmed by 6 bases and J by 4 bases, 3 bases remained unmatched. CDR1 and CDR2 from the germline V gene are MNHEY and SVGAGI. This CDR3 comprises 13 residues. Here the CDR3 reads CASRLGQYNEQFF. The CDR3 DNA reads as TGTGCCAGCAGGTTGGGACAGTACAATGAGCAGTTCTTC.

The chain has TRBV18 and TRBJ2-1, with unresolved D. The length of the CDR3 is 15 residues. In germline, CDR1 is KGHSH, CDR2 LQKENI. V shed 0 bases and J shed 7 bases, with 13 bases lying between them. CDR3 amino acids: CASSPPAVPGNEQFF. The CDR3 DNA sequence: TGTGCCAGCTCACCACCCGCAGTTCCCGGGAATGAGCAGTTCTTC.

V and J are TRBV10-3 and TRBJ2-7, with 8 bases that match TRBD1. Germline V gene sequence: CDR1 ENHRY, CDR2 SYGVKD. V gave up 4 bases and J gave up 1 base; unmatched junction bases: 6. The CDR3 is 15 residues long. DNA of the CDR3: TGTGCCATCAGTGCTACAGGGGGAGAGTCCTACGAGCAGTACTTC. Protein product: CAISATGGESYEQYF.

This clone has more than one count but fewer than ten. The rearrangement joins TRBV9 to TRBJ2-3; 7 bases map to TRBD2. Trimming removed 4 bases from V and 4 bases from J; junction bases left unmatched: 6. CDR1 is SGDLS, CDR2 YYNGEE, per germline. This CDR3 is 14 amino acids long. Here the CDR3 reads CASSLTGRPDTQYF. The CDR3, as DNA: TGTGCCAGCAGCCTCACCGGGAGGCCAGATACGCAGTATTTT.

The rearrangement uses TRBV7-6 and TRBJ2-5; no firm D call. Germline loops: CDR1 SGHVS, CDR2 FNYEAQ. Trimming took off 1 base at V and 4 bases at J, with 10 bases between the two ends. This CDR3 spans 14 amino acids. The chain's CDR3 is CASSLEASGETQYF. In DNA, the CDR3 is TGTGCCAGCAGCTTAGAGGCTAGTGGAGAGACCCAGTACTTC.

The DNA for the CDR3 is TGTGCCAGCAGTTACTTCGTCGGACCCAACTATGGCTACACCTTC. Protein: CASSYFVGPNYGYTF. J is TRBJ1-2 and V is TRBV6-5; the D is unclear. Germline CDR1 reads MNHEY; CDR2 reads SVGAGI. V gave up 1 base and J gave up 2 bases, with 11 bases separating them. The CDR3 consists of 15 residues.

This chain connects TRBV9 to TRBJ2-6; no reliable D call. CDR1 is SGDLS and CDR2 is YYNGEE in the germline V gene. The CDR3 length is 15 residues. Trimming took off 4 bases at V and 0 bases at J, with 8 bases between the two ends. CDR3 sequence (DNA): TGTGCCAGCAGCTGGGGTCTCTCTGGGGCCAACGTCCTGACTTTC. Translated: CASSWGLSGANVLTF.

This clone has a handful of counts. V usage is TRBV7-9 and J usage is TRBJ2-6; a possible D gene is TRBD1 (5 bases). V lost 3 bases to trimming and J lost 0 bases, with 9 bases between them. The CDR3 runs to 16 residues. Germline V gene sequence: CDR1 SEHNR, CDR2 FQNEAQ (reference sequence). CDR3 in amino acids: CASSLFRDSGANVLTF. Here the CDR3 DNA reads TGTGCCAGCAGCTTGTTCAGGGACTCTGGGGCCAACGTCCTGACTTTC. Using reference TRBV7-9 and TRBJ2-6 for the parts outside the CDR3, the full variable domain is DTGVSQNPRHKITKRGQNVTFRCDPISEHNRLYWYRQTLGQGPEFLTYFQNEAQLEKSRLLSDRFSAERPKGSFSTLEIQRTEQGDSAMYLCASSLFRDSGANVLTFGAGSRLTVL.

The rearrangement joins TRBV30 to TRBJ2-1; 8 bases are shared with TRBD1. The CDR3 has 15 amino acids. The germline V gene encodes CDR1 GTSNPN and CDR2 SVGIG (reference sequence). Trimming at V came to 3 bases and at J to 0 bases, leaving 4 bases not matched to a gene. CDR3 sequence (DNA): TGTGCCTGGAGACAGGGGGTTAGCTCCTACAATGAGCAGTTCTTC. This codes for CAWRQGVSSYNEQFF.

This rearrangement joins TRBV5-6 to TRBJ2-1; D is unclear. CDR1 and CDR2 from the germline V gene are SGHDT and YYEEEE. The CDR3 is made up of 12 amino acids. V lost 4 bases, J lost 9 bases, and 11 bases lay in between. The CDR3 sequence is CASSKAPVEQFF. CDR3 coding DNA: TGTGCCAGCAGCAAAGCCCCCGTTGAGCAGTTCTTC.

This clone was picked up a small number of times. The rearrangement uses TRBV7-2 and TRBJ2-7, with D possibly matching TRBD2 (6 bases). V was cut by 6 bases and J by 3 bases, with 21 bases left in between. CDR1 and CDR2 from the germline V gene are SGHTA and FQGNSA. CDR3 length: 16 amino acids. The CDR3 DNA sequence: TGTGCCAGCAGTCCTCAGATGGACTACCGAGGCTACGAGCAGTACGTC. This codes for CASSPQMDYRGYEQYV.

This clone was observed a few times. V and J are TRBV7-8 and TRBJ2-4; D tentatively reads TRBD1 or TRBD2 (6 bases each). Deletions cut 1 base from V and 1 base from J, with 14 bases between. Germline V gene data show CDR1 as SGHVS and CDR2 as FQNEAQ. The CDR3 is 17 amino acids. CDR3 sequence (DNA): TGTGCCAGCAGCTTAGGTCGGGGGCCCGGGGCCAAAAACATTCAGTACTTC. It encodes CASSLGRGPGAKNIQYF.

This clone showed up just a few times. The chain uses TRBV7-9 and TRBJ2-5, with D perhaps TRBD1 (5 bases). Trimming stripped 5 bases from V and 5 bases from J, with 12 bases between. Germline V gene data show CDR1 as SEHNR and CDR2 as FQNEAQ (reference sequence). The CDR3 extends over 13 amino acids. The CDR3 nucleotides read TGTGCCAGCAGCCCGTCAGGGTACGAGACCCAGTACTTC. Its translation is CASSPSGYETQYF.

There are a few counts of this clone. The CDR3 nucleotides are TGTGCCAGCAACGGACAGGGTGCTTATGGCTACACCTTC. Translation: CASNGQGAYGYTF. This chain joins TRBV2 and TRBJ1-2; TRBD1 aligns across 8 bases. CDR1 SNHLY and CDR2 FYNNEI come from the germline V gene. Trimming at V came to 7 bases and at J to 5 bases, leaving 6 bases not matched to a gene. The CDR3 covers 13 residues. Combining the CDR3 with reference TRBV2 and TRBJ1-2 gives the whole variable domain EPEVTQTPSHQVTQMGQEVILRCVPISNHLYFYWYRQILGQKVEFLVSFYNNEISEKSEIFDDQFSVERPDGSNFTLKIRSTKLEDSAMYFCASNGQGAYGYTFGSGTRLTVV.

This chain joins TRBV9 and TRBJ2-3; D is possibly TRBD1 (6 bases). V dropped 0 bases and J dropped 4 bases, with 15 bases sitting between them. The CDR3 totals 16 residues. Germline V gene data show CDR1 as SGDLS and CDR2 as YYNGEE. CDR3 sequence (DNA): TGTGCCAGCAGCGTAGCTACGAGGGGGAAGGCAGATACGCAGTATTTT. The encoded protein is CASSVATRGKADTQYF. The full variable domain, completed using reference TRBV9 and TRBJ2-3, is DSGVTQTPKHLITATGQRVTLRCSPRSGDLSVYWYQQSLDQGLQFLIQYYNGEERAKGNILERFSAQQFPDLHSELNLSSLELGDSALYFCASSVATRGKADTQYFGPGTRLTVL.

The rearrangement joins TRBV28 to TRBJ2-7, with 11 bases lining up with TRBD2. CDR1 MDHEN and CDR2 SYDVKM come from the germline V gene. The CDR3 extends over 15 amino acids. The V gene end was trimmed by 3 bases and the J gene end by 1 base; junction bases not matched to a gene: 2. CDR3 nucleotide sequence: TGTGCCAGCAGTTTCATAGCGGGAGGGTCCTACGAGCAGTACTTC. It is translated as CASSFIAGGSYEQYF.

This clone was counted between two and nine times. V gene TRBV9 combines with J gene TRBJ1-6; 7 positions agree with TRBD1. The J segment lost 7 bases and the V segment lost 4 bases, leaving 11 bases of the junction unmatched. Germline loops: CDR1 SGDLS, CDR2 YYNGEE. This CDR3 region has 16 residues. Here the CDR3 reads CASSLHSYRGNSPLHF. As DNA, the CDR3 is TGTGCCAGCAGCCTCCACTCGTACAGGGGCAATTCACCCCTCCACTTT.

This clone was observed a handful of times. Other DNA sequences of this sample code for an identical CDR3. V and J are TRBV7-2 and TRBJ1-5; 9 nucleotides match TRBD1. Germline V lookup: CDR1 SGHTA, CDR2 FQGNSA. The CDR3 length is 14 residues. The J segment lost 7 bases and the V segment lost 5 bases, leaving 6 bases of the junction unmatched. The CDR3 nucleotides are TGTGCCAGCAGCCCCGACAGGGGGGGCCAGCCCCAGCATTTT. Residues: CASSPDRGGQPQHF.

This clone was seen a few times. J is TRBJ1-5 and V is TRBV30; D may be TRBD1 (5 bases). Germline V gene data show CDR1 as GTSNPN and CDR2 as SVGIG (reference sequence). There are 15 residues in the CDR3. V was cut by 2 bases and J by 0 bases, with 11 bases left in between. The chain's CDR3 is CAWSLQGVSNQPQHF. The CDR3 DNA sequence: TGTGCCTGGAGTCTGCAAGGGGTTAGCAATCAGCCCCAGCATTTT.

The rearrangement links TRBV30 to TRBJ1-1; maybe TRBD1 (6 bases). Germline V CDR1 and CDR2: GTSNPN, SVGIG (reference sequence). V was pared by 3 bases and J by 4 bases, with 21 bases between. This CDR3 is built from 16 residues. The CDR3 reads CAWRSWSGRGGTEAFF. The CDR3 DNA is TGTGCCTGGAGAAGTTGGTCGGGGCGAGGGGGCACTGAAGCTTTCTTT.